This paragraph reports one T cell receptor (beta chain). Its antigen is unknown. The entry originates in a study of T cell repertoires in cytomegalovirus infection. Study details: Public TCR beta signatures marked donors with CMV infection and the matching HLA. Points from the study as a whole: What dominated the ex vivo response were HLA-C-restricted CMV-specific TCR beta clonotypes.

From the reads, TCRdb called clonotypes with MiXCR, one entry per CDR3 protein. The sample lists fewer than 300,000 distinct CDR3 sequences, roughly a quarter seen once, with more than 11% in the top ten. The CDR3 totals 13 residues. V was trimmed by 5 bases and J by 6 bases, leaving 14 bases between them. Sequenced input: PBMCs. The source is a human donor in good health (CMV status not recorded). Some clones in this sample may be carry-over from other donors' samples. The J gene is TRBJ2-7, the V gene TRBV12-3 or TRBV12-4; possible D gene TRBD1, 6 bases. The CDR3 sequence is CASSEQGVGEQYF. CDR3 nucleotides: TGTGCCAGCAGTGAACAGGGCGTGGGCGAGCAGTACTTC.